Here is one TCR beta chain with its context. TCRdb's table, derived via immunoSEQ multiplex PCR, lists solely in-frame clones and lacks some. Of roughly 58,000 clones in the sample, about 90% were seen once. Germline values: CDR1 SNHLY, CDR2 FYNNEI. The CDR3 has 14 amino acids. V was pared by 6 bases and J by 9 bases, with 7 bases of the junction left unmatched. This sample was included in a study of control samples from healthy donors and cancer patients. The chain carries TRBV2 and TRBJ1-6, with TRBD1 identical over 8 bases. This clonotype was sampled from a woman aged 55-70 years with lung cancer. Sequencing was done on a sample of PBMCs. The CDR3 loop is CASSYGQGGSPLHF. CDR3 bases: TGTGCCAGCAGCTATGGACAGGGTGGTTCACCCCTCCACTTT.